The entry below gives a single T cell receptor (beta chain) sequence along with its context. What it recognizes is unknown. The assay was immunoSEQ multiplex PCR, and TCRdb's table has in-frame clones only and misses some. This sample yields under 150,000 clones, of which 70% to 90% are seen a single time; 2% to 3% belongs to the top ten. The data stem from a study of T cell responses to AZD1222 COVID-19 vaccine. Study-wide findings and caveats: Seropositive status at baseline applied to only a handful of AZD1222 recipients.

CDR1 SQVTM and CDR2 ANQGSEA come from the germline V gene. The CDR3 runs to 13 residues. The J segment lost 2 bases and the V segment lost 4 bases, leaving 4 bases of the junction unmatched. This receptor was identified in an adult in good health. The chain recombines TRBV29-1 with TRBJ1-2, with 7 positions matching TRBD1. Sample: peripheral blood, taken on day 0 of AZD1222 vaccination. The CDR3 sequence is CSVGQGGNYGYTF. The CDR3, as DNA: TGCAGCGTTGGGCAGGGGGGAAACTATGGCTACACCTTC.